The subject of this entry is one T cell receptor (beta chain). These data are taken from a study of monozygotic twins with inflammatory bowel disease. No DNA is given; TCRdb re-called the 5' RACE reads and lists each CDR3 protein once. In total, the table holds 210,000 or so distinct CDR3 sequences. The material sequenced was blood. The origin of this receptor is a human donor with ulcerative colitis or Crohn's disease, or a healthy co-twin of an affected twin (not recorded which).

The CDR3 here is CSVRRQGETQYF. The rearrangement links TRBV29-1 to TRBJ2-5; TCRdb calls TRBD1, which cannot be checked without DNA. Per germline, CDR1 SQVTM and CDR2 ANQGSEA. This CDR3 contains 12 residues.